This T cell receptor beta chain was obtained from a study of blood T cell repertoires in COVID-19. Looking at the study overall: The United States, Italy and Spain supplied acute and convalescent COVID-19 samples.

Germline loops: CDR1 LNHNV, CDR2 YYDKDF (reference sequence). Between the trimmed V and J ends, which lost 1 base and 10 bases, there was a span of 14 bases. The CDR3 covers 15 residues. Source study methods: Reference gene primer amplification gave estimated nucleated cell counts. Some clones are missing from TCRdb's copy, which holds only in-frame ones; the method was immunoSEQ multiplex PCR. The DNA was the basis for D and trimming; V, J and clone size are from that table. The sample gives about 71,000 clones, roughly 80% of which show up once; 28% is in the top ten. Sequenced material: peripheral blood. The TCR was taken from a man aged 65 to 79 with acute or convalescent COVID-19. This chain links TRBV15 with TRBJ1-6; no clear D. CDR3 coding DNA: TGTGCCACCAGCAGAGCGGGTCCACGAGAGTCACCCCTCCACTTT. Its protein product is CATSRAGPRESPLHF. The full variable domain, rest sourced from reference TRBV15 and TRBJ1-6, is DAMVIQNPRYQVTQFGKPVTLSCSQTLNHNVMYWYQQKSSQAPKLLFHYYDKDFNNEADTPDNFQSRRPNTSFCFLDIRSPGLGDTAMYLCATSRAGPRESPLHFGNGTRLTVT.